A selection of T cell receptor beta chains follows, all from one sample in a study of identifying expanded T cells in peripheral blood. Assay: immunoSEQ multiplex PCR; the TCRdb copy retains only in-frame clones and omits some. The sample records about 130,000 clones, 75% to 90% being singletons. The source material was blood. All receptors derive from a person between 18 and 75 years old in good health. CDR3s include the opening cysteine and the closing phenylalanine or tryptophan. The order of the fields is V gene, J gene, clone size, CDR3 protein. Clone size is given for some rows only: seen once, a few or many times, or a class if the clone is expanded.

TRBV2	TRBJ1-1	NA	CASTRTQGAGGTEAFF
TRBV7-9	TRBJ2-3	NA	CASTTSGSTDTQYF
TRBV5-6	TRBJ2-5	NA	CASSLDLRVVSGETQYF
TRBV5-4	TRBJ2-5	NA	CASSLQGVKTQYF
TRBV7-2	TRBJ1-1	NA	CASSLGQLMNTEAFF
TRBV5-5	TRBJ1-2	few	CASRRAGMGYTF
TRBV29-1	TRBJ2-5	NA	CSVGDSYQETQYF
TRBV11-2	TRBJ2-2	NA	CADGVGGPNTGELFF
TRBV6-5	TRBJ2-2	once	CASTFTNTGELFF
TRBV7-2	TRBJ1-6	NA	CASSLASGGRGFPLHF
TRBV10-1	TRBJ2-3	once	CASSGQTLSTDTQYF
TRBV14	TRBJ2-5	NA	CASSRLDSETQYF
TRBV7-3	TRBJ2-7	NA	CASSLIGGYEQYF
TRBV11-2	TRBJ1-1	NA	CASSLTAPGNTEAFF
TRBV7-7	TRBJ2-5	once	CASSSSRDGGETQYF
TRBV5-6	TRBJ2-7	once	CASSMGQGYEQYF
TRBV18	TRBJ1-1	NA	CASSRALGGATEAFF
TRBV19	TRBJ1-1	NA	CARIGKGGTEAFF
TRBV29-1	TRBJ2-4	NA	CSGGLGGGKNIQYF
TRBV5-4	TRBJ2-7	NA	CASSFRGAYEQYF
TRBV7-3	TRBJ2-2	NA	CASSPGITNTGELFF
TRBV6-5	TRBJ1-6	NA	CASSSETKTNSPLHF
TRBV14	TRBJ2-7	NA	CASSQVQGMVLVNYEQYF
TRBV28	TRBJ2-2	NA	CASSQFGQGWTGELFF
TRBV6-1	TRBJ1-1	few	CASSDGPLNTEAFF
TRBV10-3	TRBJ2-1	NA	CAISESARGMDEQFF
TRBV10-3	TRBJ2-6	few	CATRDHSGRVPGANVLTF
TRBV7-9	TRBJ2-7	once	CASSRGQGYSYEQYF